This TCR beta chain was found in a study of molecular identifiers for immune sequencing clone quantification. The wider study: In the replicates, RNA derived from roughly 20,000 or 100,000 naive CD8 cells was divided into five parts, and four were sequenced.

In TCRdb, the PCR reads were re-called with MiXCR into one record per CDR3 protein. The data show 35,000 or so distinct CDR3 sequences, approximately 19% seen once. A word on this clonotype: A much larger clone sits a single nucleotide away, making a read error possible.

Trimming pared 4 bases from V and 9 bases from J, leaving 19 bases between. The CDR3 sequence is 15 residues long. Per the germline V gene, CDR1 is KGHSH and CDR2 is LQKENI. With RNA at 10%, 30% or 50%, naive CD8 libraries came from approximately 20,000 to 1,000,000 sorted cells. This sequence originates from a human donor in good health. Some libraries in this study had Jurkat cell RNA spiked in. The chain recombines TRBV18 with TRBJ2-1; D is tentatively TRBD1 or TRBD2 (5 bases each). The sequencing sample was made of naive CD8+ T cells from blood, with Jurkat cell RNA spiked in. Sample subset: FACS-sorted CD8+CD4-CCR7+CD45RA+ naive T cells. CDR3 nucleotide sequence: TGTGCCAGCTCACAAGGGACCTTTGCCATGGGTGAGCAGTTCTTC. Amino acid sequence: CASSQGTFAMGEQFF.